This T cell receptor beta chain was sequenced in a study of T-cell reconstitution after alpha-beta-depleted transplantation in children. Study conclusions and caveats: It was newly produced T cells that mostly accounted for T-cell counts and diversity one year after transplant. Surviving recipient T cells and thymic progenitors accounted for the high day-60 TCRbeta diversity observed in some patients. Several hundred rapidly expanded clones from non-depleted graft cells reportedly supplied alpha-beta T cells about two months post-transplant.

For this clonotype: Its specificity is not known.

CDR1 and CDR2 (germline): SEHNR, FQNEAQ (reference sequence). This CDR3 spans 15 amino acids. Trimming pared 4 bases from V and 10 bases from J, leaving 17 bases between. TCRbeta library preparation incorporated unique molecular identifiers. TCRdb reprocessed the PCR reads with MiXCR, giving one entry per CDR3 protein. The data contain about 460,000 distinct CDR3 sequences, about 10% of them seen just once; the ten biggest clones take up 2% to 2.5%. This sequence joins TRBV7-9 and TRBJ1-6; D gene uncertain. Sample: PBMCs, taken before TCRalphabeta/CD19-depleted stem cell transplant. This sequence was found in a child under 10 years old with inherited bone marrow failure, due to receive a stem cell transplant. The CDR3: CASSSPGLLGSPLHF. The CDR3 DNA is TGTGCCAGCAGCTCCCCGGGCCTTTTAGGCTCACCCCTCCACTTT.